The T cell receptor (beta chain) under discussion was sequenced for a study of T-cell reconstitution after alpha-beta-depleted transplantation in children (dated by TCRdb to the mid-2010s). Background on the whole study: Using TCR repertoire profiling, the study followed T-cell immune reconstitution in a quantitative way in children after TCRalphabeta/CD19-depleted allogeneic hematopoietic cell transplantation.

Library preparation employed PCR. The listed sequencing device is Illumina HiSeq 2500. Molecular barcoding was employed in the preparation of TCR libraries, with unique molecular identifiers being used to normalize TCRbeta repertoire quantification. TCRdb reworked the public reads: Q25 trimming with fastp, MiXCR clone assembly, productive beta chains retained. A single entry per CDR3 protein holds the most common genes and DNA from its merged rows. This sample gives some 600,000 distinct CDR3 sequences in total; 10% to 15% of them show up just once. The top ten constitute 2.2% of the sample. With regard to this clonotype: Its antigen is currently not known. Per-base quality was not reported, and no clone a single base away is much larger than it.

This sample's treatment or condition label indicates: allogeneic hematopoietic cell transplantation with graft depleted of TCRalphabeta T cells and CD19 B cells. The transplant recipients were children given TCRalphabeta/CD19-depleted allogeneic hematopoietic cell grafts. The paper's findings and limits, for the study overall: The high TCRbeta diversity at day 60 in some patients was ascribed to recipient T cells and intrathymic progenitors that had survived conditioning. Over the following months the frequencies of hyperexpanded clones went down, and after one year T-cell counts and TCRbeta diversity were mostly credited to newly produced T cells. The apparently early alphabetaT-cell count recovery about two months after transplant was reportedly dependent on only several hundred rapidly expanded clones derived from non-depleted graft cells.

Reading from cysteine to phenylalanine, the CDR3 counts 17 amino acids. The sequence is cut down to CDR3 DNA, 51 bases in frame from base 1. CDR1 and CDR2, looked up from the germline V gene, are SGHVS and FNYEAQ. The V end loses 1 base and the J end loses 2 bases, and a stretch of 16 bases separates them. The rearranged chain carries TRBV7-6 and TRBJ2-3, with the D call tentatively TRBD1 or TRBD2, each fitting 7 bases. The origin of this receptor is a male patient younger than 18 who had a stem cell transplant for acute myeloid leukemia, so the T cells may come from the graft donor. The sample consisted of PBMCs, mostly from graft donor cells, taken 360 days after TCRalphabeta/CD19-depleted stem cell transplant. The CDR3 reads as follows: CASSLGTGRGHTDTQYF. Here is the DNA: TGTGCCAGCAGCTTAGGTACAGGGAGGGGGCACACAGATACGCAGTATTTT.